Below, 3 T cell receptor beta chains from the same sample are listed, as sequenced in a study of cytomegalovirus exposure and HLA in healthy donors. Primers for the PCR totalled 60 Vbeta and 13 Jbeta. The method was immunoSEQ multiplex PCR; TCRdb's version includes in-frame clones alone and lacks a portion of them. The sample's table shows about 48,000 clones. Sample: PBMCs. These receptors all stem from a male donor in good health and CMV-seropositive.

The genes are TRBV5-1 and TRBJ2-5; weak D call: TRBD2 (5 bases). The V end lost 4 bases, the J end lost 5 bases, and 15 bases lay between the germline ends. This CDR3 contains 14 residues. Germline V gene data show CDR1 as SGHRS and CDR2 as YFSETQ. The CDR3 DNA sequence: TGCGCCAGCAGCCCCGGGATAGCTGTGGAGACCCAGTACTTC. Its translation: CASSPGIAVETQYF. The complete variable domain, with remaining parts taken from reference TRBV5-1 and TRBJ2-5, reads KAGVTQTPRYLIKTRGQQVTLSCSPISGHRSVSWYQQTPGQGLQFLFEYFSETQRNKGNFPGRFSGRQFSNSRSEMNVSTLELGDSALYLCASSPGIAVETQYFGPGTRLLVL.

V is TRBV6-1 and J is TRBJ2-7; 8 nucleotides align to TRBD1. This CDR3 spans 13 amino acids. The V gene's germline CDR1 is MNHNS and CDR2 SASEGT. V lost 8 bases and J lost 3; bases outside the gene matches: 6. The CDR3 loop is CASERTGFYEQYF. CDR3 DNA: TGTGCCAGCGAAAGGACAGGGTTCTACGAGCAGTACTTC.

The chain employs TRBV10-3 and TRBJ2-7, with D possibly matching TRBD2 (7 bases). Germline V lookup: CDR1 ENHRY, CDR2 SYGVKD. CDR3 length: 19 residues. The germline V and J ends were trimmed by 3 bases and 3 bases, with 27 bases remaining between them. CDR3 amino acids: CAISDGWRGGPLLGYEQYF. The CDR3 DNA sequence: TGTGCCATCAGTGATGGATGGAGGGGGGGTCCGCTACTGGGCTACGAGCAGTACTTC.